This T cell receptor (beta chain) comes out of a study of blood T cell repertoires in COVID-19. The CDR3 covers 16 residues. This table comes from immunoSEQ multiplex PCR, and its TCRdb copy is limited to in-frame clones, with some not included. The table shows about 150,000 clones, with around three quarters occurring only once. What was sequenced was peripheral blood. The chain couples TRBV21-1 to TRBJ2-1; TRBD2, the table's D call, was not compared with the DNA. TRBV21-1 is deemed a pseudogene. The source of this sequence is a man older than 75 with acute or convalescent COVID-19. DNA for the CDR3: TGTGCCAGCAGCTCCCGTCCGGGGCCGGGGGACAATGAGCAGTTCTTC. Translated, it gives CASSSRPGPGDNEQFF.